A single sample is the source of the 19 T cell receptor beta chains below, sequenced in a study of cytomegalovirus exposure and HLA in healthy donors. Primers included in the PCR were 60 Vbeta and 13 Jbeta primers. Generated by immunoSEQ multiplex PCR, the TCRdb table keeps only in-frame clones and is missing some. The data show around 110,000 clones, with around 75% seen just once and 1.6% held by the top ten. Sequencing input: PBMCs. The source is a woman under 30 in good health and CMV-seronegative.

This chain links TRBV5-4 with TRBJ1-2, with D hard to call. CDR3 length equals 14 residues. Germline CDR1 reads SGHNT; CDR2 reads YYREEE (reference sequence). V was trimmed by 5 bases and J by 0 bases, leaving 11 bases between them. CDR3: CASSFDTPNYGYTF. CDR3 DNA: TGTGCCAGCAGTTTTGACACACCTAACTATGGCTACACCTTC.

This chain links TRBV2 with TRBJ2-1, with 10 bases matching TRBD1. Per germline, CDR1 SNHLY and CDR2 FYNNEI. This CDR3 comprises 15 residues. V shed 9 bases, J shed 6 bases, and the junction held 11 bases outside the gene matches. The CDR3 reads CASGARRDRGNEQFF. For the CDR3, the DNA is TGTGCCAGTGGGGCCAGGAGGGACAGGGGCAATGAGCAGTTCTTC.

The CDR3 coding sequence is TGTGCCAGCAGCTTAGCGCTCAGGGGGTACTCTGGAAACACCATATATTTT. Residues: CASSLALRGYSGNTIYF. The chain is built from TRBV7-2 and TRBJ1-3; 7 bases fit TRBD1. CDR1 is SGHTA, CDR2 FQGNSA, per germline. The junction had 5 bases not matched to a gene; V was cut back by 0 bases and J by 0 bases. This CDR3 region has 17 residues. The variable domain in full, with the rest retrieved from reference TRBV7-2 and TRBJ1-3, is GAGVSQSPSNKVTEKGKDVELRCDPISGHTALYWYRQSLGQGLEFLIYFQGNSAPDKSGLPSDRFSAERTGGSVSTLTIQRTQQEDSAVYLCASSLALRGYSGNTIYFGEGSWLTVV.

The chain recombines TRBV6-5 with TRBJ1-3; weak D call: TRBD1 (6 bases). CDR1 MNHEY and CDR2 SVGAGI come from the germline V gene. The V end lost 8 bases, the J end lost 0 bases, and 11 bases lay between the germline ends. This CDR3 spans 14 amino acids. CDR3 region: CASHHRDSGNTIYF. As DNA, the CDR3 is TGTGCCAGCCACCACAGGGACTCTGGAAACACCATATATTTT.

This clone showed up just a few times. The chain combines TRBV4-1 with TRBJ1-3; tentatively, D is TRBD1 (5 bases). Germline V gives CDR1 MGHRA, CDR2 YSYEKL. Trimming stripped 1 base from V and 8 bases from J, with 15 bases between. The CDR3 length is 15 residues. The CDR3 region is CASSQATESIYTIYF. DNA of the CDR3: TGCGCCAGCAGCCAAGCGACAGAGTCAATTTACACCATATATTTT.

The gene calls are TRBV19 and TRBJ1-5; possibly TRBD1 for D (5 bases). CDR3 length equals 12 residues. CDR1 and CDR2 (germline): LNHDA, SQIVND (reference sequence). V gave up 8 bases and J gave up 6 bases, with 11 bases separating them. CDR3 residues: CASRFGGQPQHF. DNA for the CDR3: TGTGCCAGTCGCTTCGGGGGTCAGCCCCAGCATTTT.

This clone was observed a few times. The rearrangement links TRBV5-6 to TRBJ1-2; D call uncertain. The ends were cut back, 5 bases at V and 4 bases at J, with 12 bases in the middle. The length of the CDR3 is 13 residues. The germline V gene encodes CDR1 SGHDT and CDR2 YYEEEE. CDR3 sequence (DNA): TGTGCCAGCAGTCCCGGTCGGGTCTATGGCTACACCTTC. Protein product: CASSPGRVYGYTF.

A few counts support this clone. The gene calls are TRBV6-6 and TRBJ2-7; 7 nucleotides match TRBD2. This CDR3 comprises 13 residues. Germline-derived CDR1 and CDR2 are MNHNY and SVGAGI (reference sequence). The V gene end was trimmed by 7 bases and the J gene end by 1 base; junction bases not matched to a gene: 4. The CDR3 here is CASTRLASYEQYF. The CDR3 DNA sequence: TGTGCCAGCACCCGACTAGCTTCCTACGAGCAGTACTTC.

CDR3 sequence: CAISESAGALGQPQHF. The CDR3 region has the DNA TGTGCCATCAGTGAGTCGGCAGGGGCCTTGGGACAGCCCCAGCATTTT. The V and J genes are TRBV10-3 and TRBJ1-5, with TRBD1 as a possible D gene (6 bases). The V gene's germline CDR1 is ENHRY and CDR2 SYGVKD. CDR3 length: 16 residues. V gave up 0 bases and J gave up 7 bases, with 16 bases separating them.

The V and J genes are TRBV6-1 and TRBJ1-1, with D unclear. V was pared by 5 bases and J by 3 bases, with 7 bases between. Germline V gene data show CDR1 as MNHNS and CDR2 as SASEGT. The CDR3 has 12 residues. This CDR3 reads CASSLRDTEAFF. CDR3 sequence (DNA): TGTGCCAGCAGTCTAAGAGACACTGAAGCTTTCTTT.

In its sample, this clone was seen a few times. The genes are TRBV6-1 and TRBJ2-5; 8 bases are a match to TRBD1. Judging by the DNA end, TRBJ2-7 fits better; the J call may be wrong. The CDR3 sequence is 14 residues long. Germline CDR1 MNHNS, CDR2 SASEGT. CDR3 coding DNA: TGTGCCAGCAGCGGGGACAGGCCGCCCTACGAGCAGTACTTC. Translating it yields CASSGDRPPYEQYF.

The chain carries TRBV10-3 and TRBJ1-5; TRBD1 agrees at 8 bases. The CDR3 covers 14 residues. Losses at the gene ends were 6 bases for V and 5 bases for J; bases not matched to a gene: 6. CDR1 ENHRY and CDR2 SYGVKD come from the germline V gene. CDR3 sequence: CAISRTGTDQPQHF. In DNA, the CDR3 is TGTGCCATCAGCAGGACAGGGACGGATCAGCCCCAGCATTTT.

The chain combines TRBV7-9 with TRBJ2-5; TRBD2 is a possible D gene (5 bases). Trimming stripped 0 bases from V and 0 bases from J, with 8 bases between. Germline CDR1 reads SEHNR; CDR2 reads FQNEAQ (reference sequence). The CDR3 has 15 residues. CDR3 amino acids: CASSLARVDQETQYF. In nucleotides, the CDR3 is TGTGCCAGCAGCTTAGCGAGGGTAGACCAAGAGACCCAGTACTTC. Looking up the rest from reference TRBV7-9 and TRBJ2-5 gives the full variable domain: DTGVSQNPRHKITKRGQNVTFRCDPISEHNRLYWYRQTLGQGPEFLTYFQNEAQLEKSRLLSDRFSAERPKGSFSTLEIQRTEQGDSAMYLCASSLARVDQETQYFGPGTRLLVL.

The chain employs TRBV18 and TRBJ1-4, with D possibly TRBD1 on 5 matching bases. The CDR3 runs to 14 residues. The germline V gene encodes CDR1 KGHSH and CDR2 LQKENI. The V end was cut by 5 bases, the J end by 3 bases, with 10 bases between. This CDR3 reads CASSSREANEKLFF. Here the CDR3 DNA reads TGTGCCAGCTCATCCAGGGAGGCTAATGAAAAACTGTTTTTT. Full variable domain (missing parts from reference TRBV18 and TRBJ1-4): NAGVMQNPRHLVRRRGQEARLRCSPMKGHSHVYWYRQLPEEGLKFMVYLQKENIIDESGMPKERFSAEFPKEGPSILRIQQVVRGDSAAYFCASSSREANEKLFFGSGTQLSVL.

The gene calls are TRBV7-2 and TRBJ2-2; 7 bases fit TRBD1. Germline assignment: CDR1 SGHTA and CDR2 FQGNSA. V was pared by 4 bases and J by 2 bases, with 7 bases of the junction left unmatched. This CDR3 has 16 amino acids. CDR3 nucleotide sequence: TGTGCCAGCAGCTCCCCCAGGACAGGCAACACCGGGGAGCTGTTTTTT. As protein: CASSSPRTGNTGELFF.

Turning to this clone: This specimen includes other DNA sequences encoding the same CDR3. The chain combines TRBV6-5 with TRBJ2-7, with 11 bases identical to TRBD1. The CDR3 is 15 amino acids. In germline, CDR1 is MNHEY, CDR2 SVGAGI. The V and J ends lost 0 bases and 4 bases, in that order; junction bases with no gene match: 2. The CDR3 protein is CASSYSGTGGYEQYF. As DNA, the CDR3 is TGTGCCAGCAGTTACTCGGGGACAGGGGGATACGAGCAGTACTTC.

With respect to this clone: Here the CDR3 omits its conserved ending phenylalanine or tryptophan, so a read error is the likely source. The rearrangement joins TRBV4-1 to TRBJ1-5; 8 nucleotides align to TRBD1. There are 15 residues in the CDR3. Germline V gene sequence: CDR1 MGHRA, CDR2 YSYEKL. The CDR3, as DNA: TGCGCCAGCAGCCAAGACACAGGGGGGAATCAACCCCAGCATGTT. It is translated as CASSQDTGGNQPQHV.

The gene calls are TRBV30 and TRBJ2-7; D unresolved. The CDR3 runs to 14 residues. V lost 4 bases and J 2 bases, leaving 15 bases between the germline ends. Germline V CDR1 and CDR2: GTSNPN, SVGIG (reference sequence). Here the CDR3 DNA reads TGTGCCTGGACGTCTGTGGAGCTAACCTACGAGCAGTACTTC. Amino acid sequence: CAWTSVELTYEQYF.

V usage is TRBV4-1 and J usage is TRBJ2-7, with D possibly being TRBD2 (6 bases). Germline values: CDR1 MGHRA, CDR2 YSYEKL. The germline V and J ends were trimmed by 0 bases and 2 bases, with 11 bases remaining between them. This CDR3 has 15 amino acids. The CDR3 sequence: CASSQESRDPYEQYF. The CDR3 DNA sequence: TGCGCCAGCAGCCAAGAATCGCGGGACCCCTACGAGCAGTACTTC.